Listed below are T cell receptor beta chains from one sample, sequenced in a study of cytomegalovirus exposure and HLA in healthy donors. Repertoires were generated with immunoSEQ multiplex PCR, while TCRdb's copy carries only in-frame clones and drops some. The sample holds 110,000 to 150,000 clones, over 60% seen once. The source material was PBMCs. Source of these receptors: a woman aged 35 to 49 in good health and CMV-seronegative. Each CDR3 is given with its conserved first and last residue. Expanded clones get a size class; other rows say once, few or many, or leave the size out.

TRBV19	NA	TRBJ1-2	CASTHRGYGYTF
TRBV30	NA	TRBJ2-3	CAWSKGQTDTQYF
TRBV4-2	NA	TRBJ1-2	CASSQQDRGFGYTF
TRBV30	NA	TRBJ1-3	CAWRNSGNTIYF
TRBV29-1	NA	TRBJ1-1	CSVREGTNTEAFF
TRBV5-1	NA	TRBJ2-3	CASSQSGKSDTQYF
TRBV5-4	NA	TRBJ2-6	CASSSRTGTPSGANVLTF
TRBV29-1	NA	TRBJ2-3	CSVALRAGDGTDTQYF
TRBV19	NA	TRBJ2-1	CASSRLEGAGLYNEQFF
TRBV5-4	NA	TRBJ1-1	CAIQGENTEAFF
TRBV13	NA	TRBJ2-7	CASSRGLAGYEQYF
TRBV6-5	NA	TRBJ1-2	CASSYAADGYGYTF
TRBV2	NA	TRBJ2-7	CANLLAGDPVQYF
TRBV18	NA	TRBJ2-5	CASSPGLGETQYF
TRBV18	NA	TRBJ1-1	CASSPPGRGGMNTEAFF
TRBV2	NA	TRBJ1-3	CASQDTGSGNTIYF
TRBV2	NA	TRBJ2-1	CASTLEGGYNEQFF
TRBV2	NA	TRBJ2-3	CASSAPAGEADTQYF
TRBV2	NA	TRBJ1-1	CASGEFGREAFF
TRBV27	NA	TRBJ2-2	CASKRGSGYTGELFF
TRBV10-3	NA	TRBJ2-7	CAISQGLGYEQYF
TRBV5-1	NA	TRBJ2-7	CASSLEVAAYEQYF
TRBV27	few	TRBJ1-5	CASSTGWGYQPQHF
TRBV21-1	NA	TRBJ2-1	CASSKGLHLSYNEQFF
TRBV7-2	NA	TRBJ1-5	CASSLEGGGGGQPQHF
TRBV30	NA	TRBJ2-3	CAWSSPSGIPADTQYF
TRBV25-1	NA	TRBJ1-1	CASTRGQGIRSGEAFF
TRBV6-5	NA	NA	CASSYSVQGVSNEQYF
TRBV6-1	few	TRBJ2-7	CASNQQDPYEQYF
TRBV5-1	NA	TRBJ1-2	CASARPGQGHRGYTF
TRBV27	NA	TRBJ1-2	CASRVPGGGYTF
TRBV7-9	NA	TRBJ2-2	CASSTGTGYTGELFF
TRBV27	NA	TRBJ1-1	CASSLNPAGGWGEAFF
TRBV27	few	TRBJ1-1	CASRVAGGLNTEAFF
TRBV5-1	NA	TRBJ1-3	CASSLALTGSGNTIYF
TRBV7-9	NA	TRBJ1-2	CSSTREIGHTF
TRBV9	NA	TRBJ1-2	CASSPSQIRGYTF
TRBV6-4	NA	TRBJ1-5	CASSDSWGGECNQPQHF
TRBV6-6	few	TRBJ1-5	CASARGFNQPQHF
TRBV20-1	NA	TRBJ2-1	CSAPRGNEQFF
TRBV5-1	NA	TRBJ1-1	CASSTQEPTNTEAFF
TRBV30	few	TRBJ1-1	CAWSLTGNTEAFF
TRBV21-1	once	TRBJ1-2	CASSKEGRGESRVSYGYTF
TRBV5-6	NA	TRBJ1-5	CASAQGAGGQPQHF
TRBV5-1	NA	TRBJ2-1	CASSSLPGDYNEQFF
TRBV5-1	NA	TRBJ2-3	CASSPLAGGQSNTQYF
TRBV5-1	NA	TRBJ2-1	CASSFGGSGSEQFF